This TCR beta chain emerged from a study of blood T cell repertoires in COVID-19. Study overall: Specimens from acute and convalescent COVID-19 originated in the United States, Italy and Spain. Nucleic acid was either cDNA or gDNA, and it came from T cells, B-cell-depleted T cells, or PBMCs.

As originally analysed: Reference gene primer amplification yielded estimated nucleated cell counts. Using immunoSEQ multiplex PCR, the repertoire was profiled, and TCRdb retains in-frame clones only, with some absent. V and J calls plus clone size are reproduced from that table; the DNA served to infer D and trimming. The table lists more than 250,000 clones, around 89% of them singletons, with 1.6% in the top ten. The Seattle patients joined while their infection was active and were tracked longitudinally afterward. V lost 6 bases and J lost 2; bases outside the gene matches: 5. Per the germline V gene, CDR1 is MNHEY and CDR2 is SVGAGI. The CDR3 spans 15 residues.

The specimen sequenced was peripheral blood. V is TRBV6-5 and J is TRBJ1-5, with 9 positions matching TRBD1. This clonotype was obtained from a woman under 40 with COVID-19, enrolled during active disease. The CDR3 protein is CASSRDRGGNQPQHF. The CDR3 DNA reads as TGTGCCAGCAGCAGAGACAGGGGGGGCAATCAGCCCCAGCATTTT.